This T cell receptor (beta chain) was profiled in a study of early T cells in non-severe SARS-CoV-2 infection. This clonotype was seen at least ten times. TCRdb ran MiXCR on the 5' RACE reads and lists one entry per CDR3 protein. The sample has tens of thousands of distinct CDR3 sequences; about 4% are singletons. The germline gives CDR1 SGHAT, CDR2 FQNNGV. V was pared by 5 bases and J by 1 base, with 8 bases of the junction left unmatched. The length of the CDR3 is 16 residues. What was sequenced was whole blood. The source of this sequence is an adult who was a healthcare worker with PCR-confirmed SARS-CoV-2 infection or an uninfected control (not recorded which). The chain recombines TRBV11-2 with TRBJ2-4; 7 positions match TRBD1. Written as DNA, the CDR3 is TGTGCCAGCAGCCCCGTGAGGGACAGTGCCAAAAACATTCAGTACTTC. The encoded protein is CASSPVRDSAKNIQYF. Based on the CDR3 plus reference TRBV11-2 and TRBJ2-4, the full variable domain is EAGVAQSPRYKIIEKRQSVAFWCNPISGHATLYWYQQILGQGPKLLIQFQNNGVVDDSQLPKDRFSAERLKGVDSTLKIQPAKLEDSAVYLCASSPVRDSAKNIQYFGAGTRLSVL.